These 12 T cell receptor beta chains were sequenced from one sample in a study of cytomegalovirus exposure and HLA in healthy donors. The PCR had 60 Vbeta and 13 Jbeta primers. Assay used: immunoSEQ multiplex PCR; TCRdb lists only in-frame clones, some missing. Of about 120,000 clones listed, about 81% are singletons. The sample comprised PBMCs. These receptors were collected from a woman aged 40 to 50 in good health and CMV-seropositive.

This chain joins TRBV2 and TRBJ1-1; D possibly corresponds to TRBD1 (5 bases). This CDR3 is built from 14 residues. V was trimmed by 1 base and J by 4 bases, leaving 10 bases between them. CDR1 and CDR2 from the germline V gene are SNHLY and FYNNEI. This chain's CDR3 is CASSEVRVSTEAFF. As DNA, the CDR3 is TGTGCCAGCAGTGAAGTCAGGGTATCCACTGAAGCTTTCTTT.

The chain carries TRBV28 and TRBJ1-2, with TRBD1 matching 9 bases. CDR3 length equals 16 residues. V trimming: 7 bases; J trimming: 4 bases; junction bases outside the gene matches: 13. Germline V gives CDR1 MDHEN, CDR2 SYDVKM. CDR3 nucleotides: TGTGCCAGCAACCCCACAGGGGGCCCTTGGACCTATGGCTACACCTTC. This gives the protein CASNPTGGPWTYGYTF.

CDR3 nucleotide sequence: TGTGCCAGCAGCCCCCTGGGGGGTAGTAACGAGCAGTACTTC. Translated: CASSPLGGSNEQYF. The rearrangement links TRBV6-6 to TRBJ2-7; D is possibly TRBD2 (6 bases). From germline, CDR1 is MNHNY and CDR2 SVGAGI (reference sequence). This CDR3 is built from 14 residues. V was trimmed by 6 bases and J by 5 bases, leaving 17 bases between them.

This clone has just a few counts. The CDR3 DNA reads TGTGCCAGCAGCCCTCAGGGACCCCTCCACTTT. Protein sequence: CASSPQGPLHF. The chain links TRBV2 to TRBJ1-6, with D maybe TRBD1 (5 bases). From germline, CDR1 is SNHLY and CDR2 FYNNEI. V was pared by 6 bases and J by 12 bases, with 9 bases between. This CDR3 comprises 11 residues.

The chain combines TRBV5-1 with TRBJ2-7; 8 nucleotides match TRBD2. Unmatched junction bases numbered 11, after V lost 3 bases and J lost 3 bases. The V gene's germline CDR1 is SGHRS and CDR2 YFSETQ. This CDR3 contains 16 residues. CDR3 nucleotides: TGCGCCAGCAGCTGGGGGGGTCCGAGCGGGAGCTACGAGCAGTACTTC. Translated: CASSWGGPSGSYEQYF.

This clone was seen more than once but under ten times. The V and J genes are TRBV4-1 and TRBJ2-1, with 9 bases matching TRBD1. The V gene's germline CDR1 is MGHRA and CDR2 YSYEKL. The CDR3 consists of 15 residues. With 5 bases clipped from V and 10 bases from J, the junction kept 12 bases outside the gene matches. The CDR3 DNA sequence: TGCGCCAGCAGCTCCGGGACAGGGCATCCCACGGAGCAGTTCTTC. This translates into CASSSGTGHPTEQFF.

The rearrangement joins TRBV2 to TRBJ2-5; TRBD2 aligns across 11 bases. TRBJ2-7 matches the DNA end more closely, so the J call is doubtful. This CDR3 spans 15 amino acids. Per germline, CDR1 SNHLY and CDR2 FYNNEI. The CDR3 loop is CASRELAGETYEQYF. CDR3 sequence (DNA): TGTGCCAGCAGGGAACTAGCGGGAGAAACCTACGAGCAGTACTTC.

The CDR3 DNA is TGTGCCAGCAGCTTAGGGTCCAGGGTCAATCAGCCCCAGCATTTT. It yields the protein CASSLGSRVNQPQHF. V usage is TRBV7-2 and J usage is TRBJ1-5; weak D call: TRBD1 (5 bases). Trimming took off 1 base at V and 3 bases at J, with 10 bases between the two ends. Germline assignment: CDR1 SGHTA and CDR2 FQGNSA. The CDR3 sequence is 15 residues long.

This clone has only a few counts. The chain carries TRBV9 and TRBJ1-1; no firm D call. This CDR3 has 16 residues. The ends were cut back, 4 bases at V and 1 base at J, with 17 bases in the middle. Germline CDR1 and CDR2: SGDLS and YYNGEE. The CDR3 nucleotides are TGTGCCAGCAGCCCTTTCTCGAAGCCAGGGAACACTGAAGCTTTCTTT. Its protein product is CASSPFSKPGNTEAFF. The full variable domain, with the rest looked up from reference TRBV9 and TRBJ1-1, is DSGVTQTPKHLITATGQRVTLRCSPRSGDLSVYWYQQSLDQGLQFLIQYYNGEERAKGNILERFSAQQFPDLHSELNLSSLELGDSALYFCASSPFSKPGNTEAFFGQGTRLTVV.

This clone was observed a handful of times. The rearrangement uses TRBV2 and TRBJ1-1; D is unresolved. Trimming took 0 bases from V and 7 from J, leaving 12 bases between them. Germline V gives CDR1 SNHLY, CDR2 FYNNEI. CDR3 length equals 14 residues. This CDR3 reads CASSEARTVGEAFF. Written as DNA, the CDR3 is TGTGCCAGCAGTGAAGCAAGAACGGTTGGTGAAGCTTTCTTT.

This clone was detected once. The chain links TRBV19 to TRBJ2-1; weak D call: TRBD2 (5 bases). CDR3 size: 15 residues. V lost 0 bases to trimming and J lost 2 bases, with 8 bases between them. The germline V gene encodes CDR1 LNHDA and CDR2 SQIVND (reference sequence). CDR3 region: CASSIERGAYNEQFF. The CDR3 nucleotides are TGTGCCAGTAGTATAGAACGGGGAGCCTACAATGAGCAGTTCTTC.

The chain carries TRBV11-2 and TRBJ2-7, with D perhaps TRBD1 (7 bases). The CDR3 runs to 18 residues. The V end was cut by 5 bases, the J end by 0 bases, with 23 bases between. Looked up from germline, CDR1 is SGHAT and CDR2 is FQNNGV. This CDR3 is CASSPQGGSSAPSYEQYF. In DNA, the CDR3 is TGTGCCAGCAGCCCGCAGGGGGGCAGCAGTGCCCCCTCCTACGAGCAGTACTTC.